These T cell receptor beta chains were read from a single sample in a study of tumor-infiltrating T cells and Merkel cell polyomavirus. Profiled with immunoSEQ multiplex PCR; TCRdb holds only in-frame clones, not every one. Of 20,000 to 30,000 clones listed, nearly 90% are singletons. The sequencing sample was made of lymph node tissue. The receptors here all came from a man aged 50-59 years with Merkel cell carcinoma. Each CDR3 is given with its conserved first and last residue. A D gene is named only where the DNA matches it firmly. Size is stated for part of the rows, as once, few or many counts, or as a class when the clone is expanded.

v_gene: TRBV7-2; abundance: -; d_gene: TRBD1; j_gene: TRBJ2-5; CDR3nt: TGTGCCAGCAGCTCTCCACAGGGGCAAGAGACCCAGTACTTC; CDR3aa: CASSSPQGQETQYF
v_gene: TRBV28; abundance: -; d_gene: TRBD2; j_gene: TRBJ2-1; CDR3nt: TGTGCCAGCAGTTTAGAGGTAGCGGGAGTCAATGAGCAGTTCTTC; CDR3aa: CASSLEVAGVNEQFF
v_gene: TRBV7-2; abundance: -; d_gene: -; j_gene: TRBJ2-7; CDR3nt: TGTGCCAGCAGCTTACAATATGGAGGGGCCTACGAGCAGTACTTC; CDR3aa: CASSLQYGGAYEQYF
v_gene: TRBV10-2; abundance: once; d_gene: -; j_gene: TRBJ1-5; CDR3nt: TGCGCCAGCAGCGAGGGATTAGAGGGATTGCAGCCCCAGCATTTT; CDR3aa: CASSEGLEGLQPQHF
v_gene: TRBV6-5; abundance: -; d_gene: -; j_gene: TRBJ2-6; CDR3nt: TGTGCCAGCAGTACTAGCAGCTCTGGGGCCAACGTCCTGACTTTC; CDR3aa: CASSTSSSGANVLTF
v_gene: TRBV11-3; abundance: once; d_gene: -; j_gene: TRBJ2-7; CDR3nt: TGTGCCAGCAGCCCTTTTGACAGGCCTATATACGAGCAGTACTTC; CDR3aa: CASSPFDRPIYEQYF
v_gene: TRBV5-4; abundance: -; d_gene: -; j_gene: TRBJ2-7; CDR3nt: TGTGCCAGCAGCTTGGTTGGGGCCGCCTCCTACGAGCAGTACTTC; CDR3aa: CASSLVGAASYEQYF
v_gene: TRBV5-8; abundance: -; d_gene: TRBD1; j_gene: TRBJ1-1; CDR3nt: TGTGCCAGCACCCTCGGAGGACAGGGGAACACTGAAGCTTTCTTT; CDR3aa: CASTLGGQGNTEAFF
v_gene: TRBV10-2; abundance: -; d_gene: -; j_gene: TRBJ2-1; CDR3nt: TGCGCCAGCAACCCGAGGGGGTCCGGCAATGAGCAGTTCTTC; CDR3aa: CASNPRGSGNEQFF
v_gene: TRBV28; abundance: -; d_gene: -; j_gene: TRBJ2-3; CDR3nt: TGTGCCAGCACCCCGGGAGGGGGCCTCCCCACAGATACGCAGTATTTT; CDR3aa: CASTPGGGLPTDTQYF
v_gene: TRBV5-1; abundance: -; d_gene: TRBD1; j_gene: TRBJ1-4; CDR3nt: TGCGCCAGCAGCAGGCTCAGGGGGAGTGAAAAACTGTTTTTT; CDR3aa: CASSRLRGSEKLFF
v_gene: TRBV28; abundance: -; d_gene: TRBD1; j_gene: TRBJ1-2; CDR3nt: TGTGCCAGCAGTCCTACAGGGGAGACCTATGGCTACACCTTC; CDR3aa: CASSPTGETYGYTF
v_gene: TRBV5-1; abundance: -; d_gene: -; j_gene: TRBJ2-2; CDR3nt: TGCGCCAGCAGCCCTTCATCTGGCGGGTACACCGGGGAGCTGTTTTTT; CDR3aa: CASSPSSGGYTGELFF
v_gene: TRBV5-1; abundance: -; d_gene: TRBD1; j_gene: TRBJ2-7; CDR3nt: TGCGCCAGCAGCTTTGACAGGGGCGAGCAGTACTTC; CDR3aa: CASSFDRGEQYF
v_gene: TRBV30; abundance: -; d_gene: -; j_gene: TRBJ1-2; CDR3nt: TGTGCCTGGATGTCAGGTGGCTACACCTTC; CDR3aa: CAWMSGGYTF
v_gene: TRBV19; abundance: -; d_gene: TRBD1; j_gene: TRBJ1-6; CDR3nt: TGTGCCAGTAGGGAGACAGGGTCCAATTCACCCCTCCACTTT; CDR3aa: CASRETGSNSPLHF
v_gene: TRBV28; abundance: -; d_gene: TRBD1; j_gene: TRBJ1-1; CDR3nt: TGTGCCAGCAGTTCGCCAGGACAGGGTGCCACTGAAGCTTTCTTT; CDR3aa: CASSSPGQGATEAFF
v_gene: TRBV27; abundance: -; d_gene: -; j_gene: TRBJ2-7; CDR3nt: TGTGCCAGCAGCCTTTTCCCTGGCCCCTACGAGCAGTACTTC; CDR3aa: CASSLFPGPYEQYF
v_gene: TRBV27; abundance: -; d_gene: -; j_gene: TRBJ1-5; CDR3nt: TGTGCCAGCAGTTTAGGAGTGGAGAGACCCCAGCATTTT; CDR3aa: CASSLGVERPQHF
v_gene: TRBV5-4; abundance: -; d_gene: -; j_gene: TRBJ1-2; CDR3nt: TGTGCCAGCAGCTTGTCACCGGGACTCCTCTATGGCTACACCTTC; CDR3aa: CASSLSPGLLYGYTF
v_gene: TRBV18; abundance: once; d_gene: -; j_gene: TRBJ1-1; CDR3nt: TGTGCCAGCTCAGCTAGGGGTAGGAACACTGAAGCTTTCTTT; CDR3aa: CASSARGRNTEAFF
v_gene: TRBV5-4; abundance: -; d_gene: TRBD2; j_gene: TRBJ2-5; CDR3nt: TGTGCCAGCAGCTTGGGCGGGGGGGGACAAGAGACCCAGTACTTC; CDR3aa: CASSLGGGGQETQYF
v_gene: TRBV28; abundance: -; d_gene: TRBD2; j_gene: TRBJ2-7; CDR3nt: TGTGCCAGCAGCCCGGGACTAGAGCTCCACGAGCAGTACTTC; CDR3aa: CASSPGLELHEQYF
v_gene: TRBV18; abundance: few; d_gene: TRBD1; j_gene: TRBJ1-1; CDR3nt: TGTGCCAGCTCACCAGGGACAGGGAACACTGAAGCTTTCTTT; CDR3aa: CASSPGTGNTEAFF
v_gene: TRBV29-1; abundance: once; d_gene: -; j_gene: TRBJ2-5; CDR3nt: TGCAGCGTTAGGAGGGGCCAAGAGACCCAGTACTTC; CDR3aa: CSVRRGQETQYF
v_gene: TRBV6-5; abundance: -; d_gene: TRBD1; j_gene: TRBJ2-7; CDR3nt: TGTGCCAGCAGTTACTCCTGGACAGGGCTCAACGAGCAGTACTTC; CDR3aa: CASSYSWTGLNEQYF
v_gene: TRBV6-1; abundance: -; d_gene: TRBD2; j_gene: TRBJ2-1; CDR3nt: TGTGCCAGCACGTTTGGACTAGCGGGAGATGAGCAGTTCTTC; CDR3aa: CASTFGLAGDEQFF
v_gene: TRBV11-2; abundance: -; d_gene: -; j_gene: TRBJ1-2; CDR3nt: TGTGCCAGCAGCTTTGAGGATACTTATGGCTACACCTTC; CDR3aa: CASSFEDTYGYTF
v_gene: TRBV7-2; abundance: -; d_gene: TRBD2; j_gene: TRBJ2-3; CDR3nt: TGTGCCAGCAGCTTAGCCCCTATCGGGAGGGGGGATACGCAGTATTTT; CDR3aa: CASSLAPIGRGDTQYF
v_gene: TRBV27; abundance: -; d_gene: -; j_gene: TRBJ2-7; CDR3nt: TGTGCCAGCAGTCCAACCCTGGACAGATTAGTACCCTACGAGCAGTACTTC; CDR3aa: CASSPTLDRLVPYEQYF
v_gene: TRBV5-1; abundance: -; d_gene: TRBD2; j_gene: TRBJ2-3; CDR3nt: TGCGCCAGCAGCTACGGACTAGCGGGGGCGAAAGATACGCAGTATTTT; CDR3aa: CASSYGLAGAKDTQYF